These T cell receptor beta chains were read from a single sample in a study of shared clonotypes between healthy human individuals. Data came from immunoSEQ multiplex PCR; TCRdb stores just in-frame clones and leaves some out. Here the sample spans over 2 million clones, 85% to 95% being singletons. Sequencing input: naive CD4+ T cells from PBMCs. The origin of the receptors is a man between 18 and 35 years old in good health. Some clones in this sample may be carry-over from other donors' samples. CDR3s include the opening cysteine and the closing phenylalanine or tryptophan. Some rows mark clone size as missing; the rest say once, few, many or name a class of expanded clone.

v_call,clone_size,cdr3_aa
TRBV15,.,CATSRDRGYEQHF
TRBV7-3,.,CASSPRAGGLETQYF
TRBV29-1,once,CSVEPGDTEAFF
TRBV7-2,.,CASSFLGSGANVLTF
TRBV10-2,.,CASSAHIEVSPGYNEQFF
TRBV18,few,CASSPSGEGYTF
TRBV5-1,.,CASSLEGGIYNEQFF
TRBV6-1,.,CASSGQGGEKLFF
TRBV6-6,.,CASSYSREGLKNEQFF
TRBV18,once,CASSLSGGHDNEQFF
TRBV5-1,.,CASSLAGWGTNYGYTF
TRBV6-6,.,CASSSQGKNEKLFF
TRBV6-6,once,CASSWGQGERTEAFF
TRBV6-1,.,CASRRLDNSYEQYF
TRBV18,.,CASSSETGGASEQYF
TRBV9,.,CASSLRTTSATDTQYF
TRBV11-2,.,CASSLEPAVGPGYTF
TRBV4-1,.,CASSQEGAGINEKLFF
TRBV18,.,CASSPDRGNTEAFF
TRBV2,once,CASTTNLGPQHF
TRBV7-6,.,CASSLGPGGRAADTQYF
TRBV19,.,CASSGHSGNTIYF
TRBV6-1,.,CASSVTGTGDQPQHF
TRBV29-1,.,CSVVQANTEAFF
TRBV6-1,.,CASSGDREGWNTEAFF
TRBV7-9,.,CASSLVGRVLTGGELFF
TRBV19,.,CASSREGRAGAGTDTQYF
TRBV7-9,.,CASSLQLGEQYF
TRBV5-8,once,CASSLTGATGELFF
TRBV9,.,CASSPEGPGANVLTF
TRBV6-5,.,CASRQGAYEQYF
TRBV7-2,.,CASSLDRDQPQHF
TRBV6-5,.,CASSRGQGNEKLFF
TRBV10-1,.,CASSEGRAGQMYEQYF
TRBV9,.,CASSVGGHNEQFF
TRBV27,.,CASSSRGRGSGNTIYF
TRBV27,.,CASSPFTSGAYEQYF
TRBV2,.,CAFKREVGYEQYF
TRBV19,.,CASTRGTDTEAFF
TRBV11-3,.,CASSPQAGGPYNEQFF
TRBV5-4,.,CASSWGFSLDSEQFF
TRBV28,.,CAILGGGHTDTQYF
TRBV5-4,.,CASSLRLAGTDTQYF
TRBV5-1,.,CASSLAPSGQYEQYF
TRBV9,.,CASSRGGGTSTDTQYF
TRBV27,.,CASRGDRGWGTEAFF
TRBV6-1,.,CASKGDANQPQHF
TRBV9,.,CASSGSSWNTDTQYF
TRBV4-3,.,CASRPLAGGSYEQYF
TRBV5-4,once,CASSLRATGELFF
TRBV7-6,.,CASSLAPRQEDSYEQYF
TRBV2,.,CASSEQGGSSQYF
TRBV4-1,few,CASSLGQGAQPQHF